A single sample is the source of the 27 T cell receptor beta chains below, sequenced in a study of cytomegalovirus exposure and HLA in healthy donors. PCR employed 60 Vbeta and 13 Jbeta primers. Method: immunoSEQ multiplex PCR; TCRdb's copy keeps in-frame clones and lacks some. The sample consists of some 130,000 clones, about four fifths of them appearing once. The sample comprised PBMCs. These receptors were taken from a man aged 30 to 45 in good health.

This chain connects TRBV11-2 to TRBJ2-1; 11 positions match TRBD2. This CDR3 region has 16 residues. The germline V gene has CDR1 SGHAT and CDR2 FQNNGV. Unmatched junction bases numbered 5, after V lost 1 base and J lost 6 bases. The CDR3 protein is CASSLGRLAGINEQFF. CDR3 nucleotides: TGTGCCAGCAGCTTAGGGAGACTAGCGGGGATCAATGAGCAGTTCTTC.

This clone was seen once. The V gene is TRBV7-2, the J gene TRBJ2-7; 11 nucleotides agree with TRBD2. V lost 5 bases and J lost 7; bases outside the gene matches: 10. Germline loops: CDR1 SGHTA, CDR2 FQGNSA. CDR3 length: 15 residues. DNA of the CDR3: TGTGCCAGCAGCCCAACTAGCGGGAGAACGGGGGAGCAGTACTTC. Translating gives CASSPTSGRTGEQYF.

The rearrangement links TRBV7-9 to TRBJ2-2; no clear D. Trimming stripped 5 bases from V and 4 bases from J, with 11 bases between. CDR1 is SEHNR, CDR2 FQNEAQ, per germline (reference sequence). The CDR3 runs 14 residues. The CDR3 bases are TGTGCCAGCAGCCCAGTCAGGCCCACCGGGGAGCTGTTTTTT. Protein sequence: CASSPVRPTGELFF.

V is TRBV7-9 and J is TRBJ2-7; D possibly corresponds to TRBD1 (6 bases). The CDR3 is 15 residues long. V dropped 5 bases and J dropped 4 bases, with 18 bases sitting between them. Per the germline V gene, CDR1 is SEHNR and CDR2 is FQNEAQ (reference sequence). This CDR3 reads CASSHRQDLGYEQYF. CDR3 DNA: TGTGCCAGCAGCCACCGACAGGACCTGGGGTACGAGCAGTACTTC. Variable domain in full (rest from reference TRBV7-9 and TRBJ2-7): DTGVSQNPRHKITKRGQNVTFRCDPISEHNRLYWYRQTLGQGPEFLTYFQNEAQLEKSRLLSDRFSAERPKGSFSTLEIQRTEQGDSAMYLCASSHRQDLGYEQYFGPGTRLTVT.

The V call is TRBV30, the J call TRBJ1-5; the D gene is possibly TRBD1 (5 bases). Trimming left V 0 bases short and J 4 bases short, with 7 bases between. Germline V gives CDR1 GTSNPN, CDR2 SVGIG (reference sequence). The CDR3 consists of 13 residues. The CDR3 is CAWSVGTNQPQHF. In nucleotides, the CDR3 is TGTGCCTGGAGTGTCGGGACTAATCAGCCCCAGCATTTT.

The CDR3 spells CASSLRTGRVNEQFF. The CDR3 nucleotides are TGTGCCAGCAGCTTGAGGACAGGGCGAGTAAATGAGCAGTTCTTC. The chain couples TRBV5-8 to TRBJ2-1; 8 nucleotides line up with TRBD1. The CDR3 sequence is 15 residues long. The V gene's germline CDR1 is SGHTS and CDR2 YDEGEE. After removal of 1 base from V and 7 bases from J, the junction contained 7 bases not matched to a gene.

V gene TRBV18 combines with J gene TRBJ1-5; D is unclear. Germline-derived CDR1 and CDR2 are KGHSH and LQKENI. Trimming cost V 5 bases and J 4 bases, with 9 bases left between them. The CDR3 extends over 13 amino acids. The CDR3 sequence is CASSESGNQPQHF. The CDR3, as DNA: TGTGCCAGCTCAGAGTCGGGTAATCAGCCCCAGCATTTT. Complete variable domain (other parts from reference TRBV18 and TRBJ1-5): NAGVMQNPRHLVRRRGQEARLRCSPMKGHSHVYWYRQLPEEGLKFMVYLQKENIIDESGMPKERFSAEFPKEGPSILRIQQVVRGDSAAYFCASSESGNQPQHFGDGTRLSIL.

This chain connects TRBV6-5 to TRBJ1-4, with TRBD1 matching over 7 bases. CDR3 length: 15 residues. The V segment lost 6 bases and the J segment 8 bases; nucleotides outside the gene matches: 12. Germline V gene data show CDR1 as MNHEY and CDR2 as SVGAGI. DNA of the CDR3: TGTGCCAGCAGAAAGTTTACAGGGGTAGGGGAAAAACTGTTTTTT. As protein: CASRKFTGVGEKLFF.

CDR3 nucleotides: TGTGCCTGGAGTCTGGCGGGACTAGCCTACAATGAGCAGTTCTTC. Protein product: CAWSLAGLAYNEQFF. This sequence joins TRBV30 and TRBJ2-1; 8 bases map to TRBD2. The trim removed 2 bases at V and 2 bases at J, leaving 5 bases unmatched. Looked up from germline, CDR1 is GTSNPN and CDR2 is SVGIG (reference sequence). This CDR3 has 15 amino acids.

The chain joins TRBV2 to TRBJ2-1; TRBD2 might be the D (6 bases). CDR1 SNHLY and CDR2 FYNNEI come from the germline V gene. Trimming cost V 4 bases and J 5 bases, with 9 bases left between them. The CDR3 length is 13 residues. The CDR3 loop reads CASSGDWNNEQFF. In DNA, the CDR3 is TGTGCCAGCAGTGGGGACTGGAACAATGAGCAGTTCTTC. The whole variable domain, filled in from reference TRBV2 and TRBJ2-1, reads EPEVTQTPSHQVTQMGQEVILRCVPISNHLYFYWYRQILGQKVEFLVSFYNNEISEKSEIFDDQFSVERPDGSNFTLKIRSTKLEDSAMYFCASSGDWNNEQFFGPGTRLTVL.

In its sample, this clone was seen a few times. The chain is built from TRBV19 and TRBJ2-2; 9 positions match TRBD2. The CDR3 contains 16 residues. After removal of 1 base from V and 9 bases from J, the junction contained 9 bases not matched to a gene. The germline V gene encodes CDR1 LNHDA and CDR2 SQIVND (reference sequence). The CDR3 reads CASSIGGAGGVRELFF. The CDR3 nucleotides are TGTGCCAGTAGTATAGGAGGGGCGGGAGGGGTCCGGGAGCTGTTTTTT.

This sequence joins TRBV5-1 and TRBJ2-2, with D possibly TRBD1 on 5 matching bases. The germline V gene has CDR1 SGHRS and CDR2 YFSETQ. The CDR3 sequence is 13 residues long. The V end was cut by 4 bases, the J end by 4 bases, with 8 bases between. CDR3 nucleotide sequence: TGCGCCAGCAGCCCAGGGTTCACCGGGGAGCTGTTTTTT. Its translation is CASSPGFTGELFF.

The chain combines TRBV7-2 with TRBJ1-4, with D perhaps matching TRBD1 (6 bases). The length of the CDR3 is 14 residues. Germline CDR1 and CDR2: SGHTA and FQGNSA. Trimming stripped 5 bases from V and 8 bases from J, with 15 bases between. This CDR3 is CASSPGVTSEKLFF. Here the CDR3 DNA reads TGTGCCAGCAGCCCAGGGGTGACTAGCGAAAAACTGTTTTTT.

The rearrangement links TRBV9 to TRBJ2-1; TRBD1 agrees at 7 bases. This CDR3 region has 13 residues. V lost 9 bases to trimming and J lost 4 bases; unmatched junction nucleotides: 7. Germline V gene data show CDR1 as SGDLS and CDR2 as YYNGEE. The CDR3 region has the DNA TGTGCCACAGGGGGAGCGAGATACAATGAGCAGTTCTTC. Its protein is CATGGARYNEQFF.

This chain uses TRBV2 with TRBJ2-3; TRBD2 might be the D (6 bases). This CDR3 comprises 16 residues. Germline loops: CDR1 SNHLY, CDR2 FYNNEI. V was pared by 6 bases and J by 2 bases, with 18 bases between. The chain's CDR3 is CASRVLRDSATDTQYF. CDR3 DNA sequence: TGTGCCAGCAGGGTACTCCGGGACTCAGCCACAGATACGCAGTATTTT.

V and J are TRBV11-3 and TRBJ2-5, with 9 nucleotides matching TRBD2. CDR3 size: 16 residues. Per the germline V gene, CDR1 is SGHNT and CDR2 is YENEEA. The junction had 8 bases not matched to a gene; V was cut back by 0 bases and J by 6 bases. The CDR3 nucleotides read TGTGCCAGCAGCTTAGAGGCGGGAGGGCCATTGAAGACCCAGTACTTC. As protein: CASSLEAGGPLKTQYF. Drawing the rest from reference TRBV11-3 and TRBJ2-5, the complete variable domain is EAGVVQSPRYKIIEKKQPVAFWCNPISGHNTLYWYLQNLGQGPELLIRYENEEAVDDSQLPKDRFSAERLKGVDSTLKIQPAELGDSAVYLCASSLEAGGPLKTQYFGPGTRLLVL.

CDR3: CASTRTGYGYTF. CDR3 in DNA: TGTGCCAGCACCCGGACAGGTTATGGCTACACCTTC. The rearrangement joins TRBV6-1 to TRBJ1-2; 7 bases line up with TRBD1. The CDR3 has 12 residues. Germline-derived CDR1 and CDR2 are MNHNS and SASEGT. V lost 7 bases, J lost 5 bases, and 4 bases stayed unmatched.

V gene TRBV9 combines with J gene TRBJ1-1; 8 bases agree with TRBD1. Germline V CDR1 and CDR2: SGDLS, YYNGEE. CDR3 length: 16 residues. V gave up 3 bases and J gave up 4 bases; unmatched junction bases: 11. The CDR3 DNA is TGTGCCAGCAGCGCTTCAGGGGGCGCAACGGGCACTGAAGCTTTCTTT. Protein product: CASSASGGATGTEAFF.

This chain connects TRBV9 to TRBJ1-2, with D unresolved. With 4 bases removed from V and 0 bases from J, the gap between germline ends came to 10 bases. The CDR3 spans 14 residues. CDR1 and CDR2 (germline): SGDLS, YYNGEE. The CDR3 sequence is CASSTNTANYGYTF. Here the CDR3 DNA reads TGTGCCAGCAGCACTAACACGGCTAACTATGGCTACACCTTC.

The CDR3 is CASSYGQGEGAFF. The CDR3 DNA is TGTGCCAGCAGCTATGGACAGGGAGAGGGGGCTTTCTTT. The chain joins TRBV13 to TRBJ1-1, with TRBD1 matching over 8 bases. The CDR3 extends over 13 amino acids. With V trimmed by 4 bases and J by 11 bases, 9 bases remained unmatched. Germline V lookup: CDR1 PRHDT, CDR2 FYEKMQ (reference sequence).

This chain uses TRBV9 with TRBJ2-6, with TRBD2 matching over 12 bases. V was clipped by 3 bases and J by 4 bases; unmatched bases: 17. CDR1 and CDR2 (germline): SGDLS, YYNGEE. CDR3 length equals 21 residues. The CDR3: CASSDLLAGGRPGLGANVLTF. CDR3 sequence (DNA): TGTGCCAGCAGCGATCTACTAGCGGGAGGCCGCCCGGGGTTGGGGGCCAACGTCCTGACTTTC.

The chain recombines TRBV7-2 with TRBJ2-2, with 8 bases aligning to TRBD1. V gave up 5 bases and J gave up 3 bases; unmatched junction bases: 5. The germline CDR1 and CDR2 sequences are SGHTA and FQGNSA. The CDR3 runs 15 residues. CDR3 protein: CASSTGQAYTGELFF. In DNA form, the CDR3 reads TGTGCCAGCAGCACGGGACAGGCCTACACCGGGGAGCTGTTTTTT. Full variable domain (missing parts from reference TRBV7-2 and TRBJ2-2): GAGVSQSPSNKVTEKGKDVELRCDPISGHTALYWYRQSLGQGLEFLIYFQGNSAPDKSGLPSDRFSAERTGGSVSTLTIQRTQQEDSAVYLCASSTGQAYTGELFFGEGSRLTVL.

This clone was recorded once. The J gene is TRBJ2-2, the V gene TRBV4-1, with 7 bases lining up with TRBD2. This CDR3 is built from 17 residues. The trim removed 5 bases at V and 1 base at J, leaving 10 bases unmatched. Germline loops: CDR1 MGHRA, CDR2 YSYEKL. The CDR3 coding sequence is TGCGCCAGCAGCTTCTCACGGGGAGGGCTGAACACCGGGGAGCTGTTTTTT. Its protein is CASSFSRGGLNTGELFF.

The V call is TRBV19, the J call TRBJ1-5; D ambiguous. Germline assignment: CDR1 LNHDA and CDR2 SQIVND (reference sequence). V was trimmed by 3 bases and J by 7 bases, leaving 16 bases between them. The CDR3 is 15 amino acids. The CDR3 nucleotides are TGTGCCAGTAGTATCCTAGGAGGTCCGGGGCAGCCCCAGCATTTT. This encodes CASSILGGPGQPQHF. Full variable domain (remainder filled in from reference TRBV19 and TRBJ1-5): DGGITQSPKYLFRKEGQNVTLSCEQNLNHDAMYWYRQDPGQGLRLIYYSQIVNDFQKGDIAEGYSVSREKKESFPLTVTSAQKNPTAFYLCASSILGGPGQPQHFGDGTRLSIL.

This rearrangement joins TRBV7-9 to TRBJ2-3; 9 bases map to TRBD1. Germline CDR1 is SEHNR and CDR2 is FQNEAQ (reference sequence). Germline trimming cut 2 bases from V and 14 bases from J; bases unmatched to any gene: 5. The length of the CDR3 is 12 residues. The CDR3 loop is CASSLRGTGLYF. CDR3 nucleotides: TGTGCCAGCAGCTTACGTGGGACAGGGCTGTATTTT.

The V gene is TRBV19, the J gene TRBJ1-5, with TRBD1 identical over 7 bases. The CDR3 sequence is 13 residues long. The germline gives CDR1 LNHDA, CDR2 SQIVND (reference sequence). The J segment lost 2 bases and the V segment lost 5 bases, leaving 0 bases of the junction unmatched. CDR3 protein: CASSDRGNQPQHF. In DNA form, the CDR3 reads TGTGCCAGTAGTGACAGGGGCAATCAGCCCCAGCATTTT.

With respect to this clone: At one boundary the junction diverges from the germline segment, which might be a read error. J is TRBJ2-5 and V is TRBV7-9; tentatively, D is TRBD1 (6 bases). This CDR3 contains 14 residues. CDR1 and CDR2 from the germline V gene are SEHNR and FQNEAQ (reference sequence). The CDR3 is CSSSPMGARETQYF. CDR3 DNA: TGTTCCAGCAGCCCAATGGGGGCTAGGGAGACCCAGTACTTC.